Below, one TCR beta chain is given with its context. As yet, its antigen is unknown. This specimen comes from a study of lymphopenia after photon versus proton radiotherapy. The CDR3 runs 16 residues. Germline trimming cut 4 bases from V and 3 bases from J; bases unmatched to any gene: 8. Germline V gives CDR1 SGHTA, CDR2 FQGTGA. General study points: After the lymphocyte nadir, photon-treated repertoires showed oligoclonal expansion, especially of CD8+ Temra cells.

TCRdb keeps only in-frame clones here, not all; method: immunoSEQ multiplex PCR. The top ten hold 11% of the sample, which has around 20,000 clones, roughly 89% seen once. The V gene is TRBV7-3, the J gene TRBJ2-2; 7 bases align to TRBD1. The clonotype comes from an elderly man with esophageal cancer. Sequencing used peripheral blood, obtained from a patient treated with proton-based radiotherapy. CDR3 in DNA: TGTGCCAGCAGCTCCCCGACAGGGTCTTACACCGGGGAGCTGTTTTTT. This translates into CASSSPTGSYTGELFF.